These 5 T cell receptor beta chains were all obtained from the same sample, sequenced in a study (dated by TCRdb to between 2015 and 2016). Cells that were CD4+CD25+CD127-/low were the ones isolated as Tregs. The library was obtained by 5' RACE. TCRdb shows the sequencer as Illumina MiSeq. TCRdb took the public reads, trimmed them with fastp at Q25, ran MiXCR for clone calling and kept in-frame beta chains. Identical CDR3 proteins give one entry, which carries the most common genes and DNA. This sample gives around 8,300 distinct CDR3 sequences in total; around 42% of them show up just once. 2.9% of the sample is taken by the ten largest. The sequenced material came from Tregs sorted from a lymph node. The receptors here all came from a female donor with breast cancer.

The chain employs TRBV11-2 and TRBJ2-7; D possibly corresponds to TRBD1 (7 bases). The CDR3 contains 17 residues. Trimming stripped 0 bases from V and 1 base from J, with 16 bases between. CDR1 is SGHAT and CDR2 is FQNNGV in the germline V gene. This CDR3 is CASSLDFAGTVSYEQYF. CDR3 DNA sequence: TGTGCCAGCAGCTTAGATTTCGCGGGGACAGTTTCCTACGAGCAGTACTTC.

This clonotype was seen a handful of times. The V gene is TRBV6-5, the J gene TRBJ2-4, with D possibly being TRBD1 (7 bases). Trimming shortened V by 5 bases and J by 8 bases, and 19 bases separated the two germline ends. There are 15 residues in the CDR3. Germline V gene lookup returns CDR1 MNHEY and CDR2 SVGAGI. This CDR3 is CASSPDSGGWYIQYF. The DNA for the CDR3 is TGTGCCAGCAGTCCCGACTCAGGGGGGTGGTACATTCAGTACTTC.

This clonotype was seen only once. V gene TRBV6-5 combines with J gene TRBJ1-2; 7 bases match TRBD1. CDR1 and CDR2 (germline): MNHEY, SVGAGI. V was clipped by 2 bases and J by 8 bases; unmatched bases: 8. This CDR3 comprises 14 residues. CDR3 DNA: TGTGCCAGCAGTTACGGACAGGCGGGTCGGGGCTACACCTTC. This translates into CASSYGQAGRGYTF.

The chain uses TRBV11-2 and TRBJ2-1; D is perhaps TRBD2 (6 bases). CDR3 length equals 15 residues. The germline gives CDR1 SGHAT, CDR2 FQNNGV. Deletions cut 4 bases from V and 4 bases from J, with 14 bases between. The CDR3 sequence: CASSSIAGPYNEQFF. DNA for the CDR3: TGTGCCAGCAGCTCCATCGCGGGGCCGTACAATGAGCAGTTCTTC.

V is TRBV4-1 and J is TRBJ2-5; 9 bases line up with TRBD2. The CDR3 covers 15 residues. Germline trimming cut 6 bases from V and 5 bases from J; bases unmatched to any gene: 10. Germline CDR1 and CDR2: MGHRA and YSYEKL. CDR3 in amino acids: CASSQSGGPRETQYF. CDR3 nucleotides: TGCGCCAGCAGTCAAAGCGGGGGGCCTCGGGAGACCCAGTACTTC.